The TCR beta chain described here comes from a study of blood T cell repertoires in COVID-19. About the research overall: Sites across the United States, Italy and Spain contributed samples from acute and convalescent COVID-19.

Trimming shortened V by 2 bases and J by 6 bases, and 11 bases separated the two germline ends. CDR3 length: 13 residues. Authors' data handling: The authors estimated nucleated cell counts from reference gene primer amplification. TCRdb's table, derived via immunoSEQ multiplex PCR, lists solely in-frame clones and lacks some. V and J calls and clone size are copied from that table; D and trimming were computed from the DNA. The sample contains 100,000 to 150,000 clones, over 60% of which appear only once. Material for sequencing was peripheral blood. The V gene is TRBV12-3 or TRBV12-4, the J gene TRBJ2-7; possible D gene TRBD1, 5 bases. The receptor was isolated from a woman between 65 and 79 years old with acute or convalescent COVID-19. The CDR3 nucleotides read TGTGCCAGCAGTTTACAGGGAAATCGCGAGCAGTACTTC. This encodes CASSLQGNREQYF.